The 6 T cell receptor beta chains below come from one sample, sequenced in a study of regulatory T cells in long-lasting Graves disease. Investigators prepared the TCR beta libraries by applying iRepertoire HTBI primers and Arm-PCR of CDR3 regions. TCRdb re-derived calls from the multiplex PCR reads in MiXCR, one entry per CDR3 protein. The table lists 700,000 or so distinct CDR3 sequences, around 30% of them singletons. Noted time point: persistent/refractory GD, antithyroid drugs over 5 years with positive TRAb. The TCR library was prepared using RNA isolated from PBMCs. The sequences come from peripheral blood mononuclear cells (PBMCs), collected when the disease was refractory, from a patient treated with antithyroid drugs. The source is a female donor with Graves disease.

The V call is TRBV20-1, the J call TRBJ2-5, with TRBD1 identical over 9 bases. With V trimmed by 4 bases and J by 5 bases, 11 bases remained unmatched. There are 15 residues in the CDR3. CDR1 and CDR2 (germline): DFQATT, SNEGSKA (reference sequence). Written as DNA, the CDR3 is TGCAGTGCTAAAAACCCGACAGGGGGTCTGGAGACCCAGTACTTC. It codes for CSAKNPTGGLETQYF.

This clonotype has a count of ten or more. J is TRBJ1-2 and V is TRBV2; D is unresolved. Germline V gives CDR1 SNHLY, CDR2 FYNNEI. This CDR3 has 15 amino acids. The V end lost 2 bases, the J end lost 4 bases, and 14 bases lay between the germline ends. DNA of the CDR3: TGTGCCAGCAGTGAATCTTACCCGGCGGGCTATGGCTACACCTTC. It codes for CASSESYPAGYGYTF.

J is TRBJ1-2 and V is TRBV19; D gene ambiguous. Germline values: CDR1 LNHDA, CDR2 SQIVND (reference sequence). V lost 7 bases, J lost 2 bases, and 8 bases lay in between. The length of the CDR3 is 12 residues. This CDR3 reads CASKVGNYGYTF. In DNA form, the CDR3 reads TGTGCCAGTAAGGTGGGGAACTATGGCTACACCTTC.

This rearrangement joins TRBV6-1 to TRBJ2-2; 7 nucleotides align to TRBD2. The ends lost 8 bases at V and 2 bases at J; junction bases unmatched: 8. In germline, CDR1 is MNHNS, CDR2 SASEGT. The CDR3 length is 15 residues. CDR3 protein: CASVKLAANTGELFF. The CDR3 DNA is TGTGCCAGCGTCAAGCTAGCGGCAAACACCGGGGAGCTGTTTTTT.

This chain connects TRBV6-1 to TRBJ1-5, with D uncertain. CDR1 is MNHNS and CDR2 is SASEGT in the germline V gene. Trimming stripped 7 bases from V and 2 bases from J, with 18 bases between. The CDR3 is 16 residues long. CDR3 sequence: CASTAMRAGGNQPQHF. In nucleotides, the CDR3 is TGTGCCAGCACCGCTATGCGGGCCGGCGGCAATCAGCCCCAGCATTTT.

As concerns this clonotype: Without the conserved terminal phenylalanine or tryptophan, this CDR3 likely stems from a read error. The chain recombines TRBV18 with TRBJ1-1, with D possibly TRBD1 on 5 matching bases. In germline, CDR1 is KGHSH, CDR2 LQKENI. This CDR3 has 18 amino acids. The V and J ends lost 3 bases and 1 base respectively, with 21 bases between them. CDR3 sequence reads: CASSPLSGSSNENTEAFY. In DNA form, the CDR3 reads TGTGCCAGCTCACCTCTTTCAGGGTCCTCGAACGAGAACACTGAAGCTTTCTAT.